A selection of T cell receptor beta chains follows, all from one sample in a study of OX40 agonist ivuxolimab in advanced cancers. TCRdb keeps only in-frame clones here, not all; method: immunoSEQ multiplex PCR. The table has roughly 53,000 clones, approximately 80% seen once. Sequenced material: CD4+ or CD8+ T cells sorted from blood, taken in a trial of the OX40 agonist ivuxolimab. The source of these receptors is an adult with an advanced solid tumor such as melanoma, head and neck, liver or kidney cancer. Both conserved end residues are part of each CDR3. D genes are given only for firm matches. For some rows the clone size is stated as once, few or many, or as a class when expanded; others skip it.

d_call j_call clone_size v_call cdr3_nt cdr3_aa
TRBD1 TRBJ2-3 NA TRBV19 TGTGCCAGTAGTAGAGGACAGGCACGCACAGATACGCAGTATTTT CASSRGQARTDTQYF
TRBD2 TRBJ2-1 NA TRBV5-4 TGTGCCAGCAGCATAACTAGCGGGGGGGCGGGAGAGCAGTTCTTC CASSITSGGAGEQFF
NA TRBJ2-5 NA TRBV12-2 TGTGCAAGTCGACGGCCAGGCGCACAGCAAGAGACCCAGTACTTC CASRRPGAQQETQYF
NA TRBJ2-7 NA TRBV4-1 TGCGCCAGCAGCCAAAGGGAAAGGCCCGGGACTCTTCTCTACGAGCAGTACTTC CASSQRERPGTLLYEQYF
NA TRBJ2-7 NA TRBV6-5 TGTGCCAGCAGTTATGTAGCGGCGCTCTCCTACGAGCAGTACTTC CASSYVAALSYEQYF
TRBD2 TRBJ2-1 NA TRBV5-1 TGCGCCAGCAGCTCTAGCGGGGGGCTCTCCTACAATGAGCAGTTCTTC CASSSSGGLSYNEQFF
NA TRBJ1-2 NA TRBV23-1 TGCGCCAGCAGTCAATCCCACGAGGGCCTTGGGTATGGCTACACCTTC CASSQSHEGLGYGYTF
NA TRBJ1-1 NA TRBV6-5 TGTGCCAGCAGTTACTTCGGGGAAGCTTTCTTT CASSYFGEAFF
NA TRBJ1-6 NA TRBV2 TGTGCCAGCAGTGGGAGTTCACCCCTCCACTTT CASSGSSPLHF
NA TRBJ2-7 NA TRBV27 TGTGCCAGCAGTCCCCAGGGGGGCCTCGAGCAGTACTTC CASSPQGGLEQYF
NA TRBJ2-7 once TRBV6-5 TGTGCCAGCAGTCCCCGACGGACCTCCTACGAGCAGTACTTC CASSPRRTSYEQYF
NA TRBJ2-5 NA TRBV6-5 TGTGCCAGCAGTTCCCTCGGGAACCAGGTCCAAGAGACCCAGTACTTC CASSSLGNQVQETQYF
TRBD2 TRBJ2-5 NA TRBV7-3 TGTGCCAGCAGCTTAATGGGGACTAGCGGGGAGACCCAGTACTTC CASSLMGTSGETQYF
TRBD2 TRBJ2-7 NA TRBV5-8 TGTGCCAGCAGCACGATCGGGGGGAGAAGTGGCGAGCAGTACTTC CASSTIGGRSGEQYF
TRBD2 TRBJ2-7 NA TRBV10-3 TGTGCCATCAGTGGCGGGACTAGCGCGTTCTACGAGCAGTACTTC CAISGGTSAFYEQYF
NA TRBJ2-1 NA TRBV23-1 TGCGCCAGCAGAAGAAGGAATGAGCAGTTCTTC CASRRRNEQFF
TRBD1 TRBJ1-1 medium-sized TRBV5-4 TGTGCCAGCAGCTTTGGCGGGAACAGGGGGACGAGCACTGAAGCTTTCTTT CASSFGGNRGTSTEAFF
NA TRBJ2-5 NA TRBV19 TGTGCCAGTAGTGCCAAGGACAGCCAAGAGACCCAGTACTTC CASSAKDSQETQYF
NA TRBJ2-7 NA TRBV2 TGTGCCAGTATACAGTTTGCGGGCTACGAGCAGTACTTC CASIQFAGYEQYF
NA TRBJ1-1 NA TRBV19 TGTGCCAGTAGGAAAGGGGGGAAGACTTTGAACACTGAAGCTTTCTTT CASRKGGKTLNTEAFF
TRBD1 TRBJ1-4 NA TRBV5-5 TGTGCCAGCAGCCGGACAGGGGGTAATGAAAAACTGTTTTTT CASSRTGGNEKLFF
NA TRBJ2-7 NA TRBV18 TGTGCCAGCTCACCAGGGGAAGGGTTCGAGCAGTACTTC CASSPGEGFEQYF
NA TRBJ2-1 NA TRBV28 TGTGCCACACTGACCCGGGGGCGTGCCAATGAGCAGTTCTTC CATLTRGRANEQFF
TRBD2 TRBJ2-1 NA TRBV5-1 TGCGCCAGCCGTACTAGCGGGAGCTACAATGAGCAGTTCTTC CASRTSGSYNEQFF
NA TRBJ1-2 NA TRBV5-5 TGTGCCAGCAGCTTGGCGGGGGCCGGCTATGGCTACACCTTC CASSLAGAGYGYTF
NA TRBJ2-5 NA TRBV27 TGTGCCAGCGGTCCGATGGACAGCCCGGAGACCCAGTACTTC CASGPMDSPETQYF
TRBD2 TRBJ2-3 NA TRBV11-2 TGTGCCAGCAGCTCGGGACTAGCGGGGGGCTACCGCACAGATACGCAGTATTTT CASSSGLAGGYRTDTQYF
TRBD2 TRBJ2-7 NA TRBV19 TGTGCCAGTAGTCCCGGGGACTACTACTCCTACGAGCAGTACTTC CASSPGDYYSYEQYF
NA TRBJ2-2 NA TRBV14 TGTGCCAGCAGCCAAGCGCAGGGGAACACCGGGGAGCTGTTTTTT CASSQAQGNTGELFF
NA TRBJ2-2 NA TRBV6-1 TGTGCCAGCAGTTCCCTACACGACACCGGGGAGCTGTTTTTT CASSSLHDTGELFF
NA TRBJ1-2 once TRBV5-4 TGTGCCAGCAGCTTGGCCGGGGGGGCCAGGGGCTATGGCTACACCTTC CASSLAGGARGYGYTF
TRBD1 TRBJ1-2 NA TRBV2 TGTGCCAGCGGGACAGGGTATGGCTACACCTTC CASGTGYGYTF
TRBD1 TRBJ1-1 NA TRBV10-3 TGTGCCATCAGTAGGGACAGGGAGAACACTGAAGCTTTCTTT CAISRDRENTEAFF
TRBD1 TRBJ2-7 NA TRBV19 TGTGCCAGTAGTATACAAGGACAGGGTTCCTACGAGCAGTACTTC CASSIQGQGSYEQYF
NA TRBJ1-1 NA TRBV30 TGTGCCTGGAGGGGTCAGAGGAACACTGAAGCTTTCTTT CAWRGQRNTEAFF
NA TRBJ2-1 NA TRBV5-4 TGTGCCAGCAGCATCACAGGGCGCAATGAGCAGTTCTTC CASSITGRNEQFF
NA TRBJ1-4 few TRBV11-3 TGTGCCAGCAGCCTCACCTGGGATCAGGGTTATGAAAAACTGTTTTTT CASSLTWDQGYEKLFF
TRBD1 TRBJ2-5 NA TRBV5-4 TGTGCCAGCAAAGGGACAGCCGAGACCCAGTACTTC CASKGTAETQYF
NA TRBJ2-5 NA TRBV27 TGTGCCAGCAGTTTGGGGGACGGGGCCCCACAAGAGACCCAGTACTTC CASSLGDGAPQETQYF
TRBD1 TRBJ2-7 once TRBV4-1 TGCGCCAGCAGTCCGACAGGGTTAGGCTACGAGCAGTACTTC CASSPTGLGYEQYF
NA TRBJ1-1 NA TRBV6-5 TGTGCCAGCAGTTACTTCGGGGTCAACACTGAAGCTTTCTTT CASSYFGVNTEAFF
NA TRBJ2-1 few TRBV18 TGTGCCAGCTCACCCAATAGCGCGATCTCCTACAATGAGCAGTTCTTC CASSPNSAISYNEQFF
NA TRBJ2-7 NA TRBV30 TGTGCCTGGAGTATCACAGATCTTGAGCAGTACTTC CAWSITDLEQYF
TRBD2 TRBJ2-3 NA TRBV19 TGTGCCAGTAGTATTTTGGGGGGGGACACAGATACGCAGTATTTT CASSILGGDTDTQYF